Following are 20 T cell receptor beta chains from one sample sequenced in a study of blood T cell repertoires in COVID-19. Generated by immunoSEQ multiplex PCR, the TCRdb table keeps only in-frame clones and is missing some. The data hold around 50,000 clones, with roughly 90% observed a single time. Sequencing used peripheral blood. The receptors were gathered from a human donor in a cohort sampled during active COVID-19.

The chain carries TRBV11-3 and TRBJ1-1; TRBD1 is a possible D gene (5 bases). Germline lookup yields CDR1 SGHNT and CDR2 YENEEA. The CDR3 runs 15 residues. Trimming removed 5 bases from V and 4 bases from J, with 17 bases in between. The CDR3 DNA is TGTGCCAGCAGCACGGGGGGGGTTACGGGCACTGAAGCTTTCTTT. Residues: CASSTGGVTGTEAFF.

The rearrangement joins TRBV19 to TRBJ2-7; D may be TRBD1 (5 bases). Between the trimmed V and J ends, which lost 9 bases and 7 bases, there was a span of 13 bases. The CDR3 contains 11 residues. The V gene's germline CDR1 is LNHDA and CDR2 SQIVND (reference sequence). The CDR3 DNA sequence: TGTGCCAGCGGCTTTAAGGGGGAGCAGTACTTC. This gives the protein CASGFKGEQYF. The complete variable domain, with remaining parts taken from reference TRBV19 and TRBJ2-7, reads DGGITQSPKYLFRKEGQNVTLSCEQNLNHDAMYWYRQDPGQGLRLIYYSQIVNDFQKGDIAEGYSVSREKKESFPLTVTSAQKNPTAFYLCASGFKGEQYFGPGTRLTVT.

V and J are TRBV5-1 and TRBJ2-7; 10 bases align to TRBD2. V dropped 3 bases and J dropped 2; count of bases not matched to a gene: 5. Germline CDR1 reads SGHRS; CDR2 reads YFSETQ. This CDR3 region has 15 residues. CDR3 amino acids: CASSYGSGGAYEQYF. CDR3 sequence (DNA): TGCGCCAGCAGCTATGGAAGCGGGGGGGCCTACGAGCAGTACTTC. Using reference TRBV5-1 and TRBJ2-7 for the parts outside the CDR3, the full variable domain is KAGVTQTPRYLIKTRGQQVTLSCSPISGHRSVSWYQQTPGQGLQFLFEYFSETQRNKGNFPGRFSGRQFSNSRSEMNVSTLELGDSALYLCASSYGSGGAYEQYFGPGTRLTVT.

CDR3 protein: CSVQGDGTHEQYF. The CDR3 DNA sequence: TGCAGCGTCCAGGGGGATGGAACGCACGAGCAGTACTTC. The chain recombines TRBV29-1 with TRBJ2-7; 7 bases map to TRBD1. This CDR3 contains 13 residues. Looked up from germline, CDR1 is SQVTM and CDR2 is ANQGSEA. V lost 6 bases, J lost 5 bases, and 10 bases stayed unmatched.

This clone was counted once. The gene calls are TRBV14 and TRBJ2-3, with D possibly being TRBD1 (5 bases). The CDR3 length is 14 residues. Germline CDR1 SGHDN, CDR2 FVKESK. V lost 1 base and J lost 6, with 11 bases in between. This chain's CDR3 is CASSQVSGMDTQYF. The CDR3 DNA sequence: TGTGCCAGCAGCCAAGTCTCAGGGATGGATACGCAGTATTTT.

The chain joins TRBV4-3 to TRBJ2-2, with 10 bases matching TRBD1. Germline V lookup: CDR1 LGHNA, CDR2 YSLEER. The CDR3 runs to 16 residues. The V segment lost 4 bases and the J segment 6 bases; nucleotides outside the gene matches: 8. CDR3 in amino acids: CASSRATGGDPGELFF. The CDR3 nucleotides are TGCGCCAGCAGCCGAGCGACAGGGGGCGATCCCGGGGAGCTGTTTTTT.

This chain links TRBV6-5 with TRBJ2-2; a possible D gene is TRBD1 (5 bases). V was clipped by 1 base and J by 4 bases, with 10 bases between them. The CDR3 extends over 15 amino acids. The germline V gene encodes CDR1 MNHEY and CDR2 SVGAGI. CDR3 loop: CASSYFWQGTGELFF. For the CDR3, the DNA is TGTGCCAGCAGTTACTTCTGGCAGGGCACCGGGGAGCTGTTTTTT.

The chain has TRBV7-9 and TRBJ2-1; 8 bases match TRBD2. V dropped 1 base and J dropped 7; count of bases not matched to a gene: 18. CDR1 and CDR2 from the germline V gene are SEHNR and FQNEAQ (reference sequence). The CDR3 loop spans 19 amino acids. CDR3 in amino acids: CASSLGQTSAPSPGNEQFF. CDR3 bases: TGTGCCAGCAGCTTAGGACAGACTAGCGCTCCCTCTCCCGGGAATGAGCAGTTCTTC.

V and J are TRBV30 and TRBJ2-5; the D gene is possibly TRBD2 (5 bases). Per germline, CDR1 GTSNPN and CDR2 SVGIG (reference sequence). CDR3 size: 15 residues. V was trimmed by 1 base and J by 4 bases, leaving 16 bases between them. The CDR3 sequence is CAWSAEGRTPETQYF. In DNA, the CDR3 is TGTGCCTGGAGTGCCGAGGGCCGGACCCCAGAGACCCAGTACTTC.

The chain joins TRBV7-2 to TRBJ1-5, with 7 bases fitting TRBD1. The CDR3 runs 16 residues. V was pared by 5 bases and J by 2 bases, with 9 bases of the junction left unmatched. Germline CDR1 SGHTA, CDR2 FQGNSA. This CDR3 is CASSLGSGGGNQPQHF. CDR3 DNA sequence: TGTGCCAGCAGCCTAGGGTCAGGGGGTGGCAATCAGCCCCAGCATTTT.

The CDR3 bases are TGTGCCAGCAGTCCCCGACAGGGAGGTCAGCCCCAGCATTTT. Its protein is CASSPRQGGQPQHF. The chain couples TRBV6-2 or TRBV6-3 to TRBJ1-5, with 7 nucleotides matching TRBD1. CDR1 is MNHEY and CDR2 is SVGEGT in the germline V gene. CDR3 length equals 14 residues. Trimming cost V 5 bases and J 6 bases; bases outside gene matches: 7.

V usage is TRBV11-2 and J usage is TRBJ2-7, with D perhaps TRBD1 (6 bases). Trimming pared 0 bases from V and 6 bases from J, leaving 21 bases between. The CDR3 extends over 17 amino acids. The germline V gene has CDR1 SGHAT and CDR2 FQNNGV. In DNA, the CDR3 is TGTGCCAGCAGCTTAGATTGGCCTGGGGGCGAATTACTCGAGCAGTACTTC. Translated: CASSLDWPGGELLEQYF.

This rearrangement joins TRBV30 to TRBJ2-1; 13 nucleotides match TRBD2. The CDR3 contains 16 residues. Germline CDR1 reads GTSNPN; CDR2 reads SVGIG (reference sequence). Trimming cost V 4 bases and J 4 bases; bases outside gene matches: 7. Written as DNA, the CDR3 is TGTGCCTGGAATGCGGGACTAGCGGGATCTTACAATGAGCAGTTCTTC. It encodes CAWNAGLAGSYNEQFF.

V and J are TRBV4-2 and TRBJ2-7, with 13 positions matching TRBD2. From germline, CDR1 is LGHNA and CDR2 YNFKEQ. After removal of 3 bases from V and 0 bases from J, the junction contained 11 bases not matched to a gene. CDR3 length: 19 residues. CDR3 sequence: CASSHVPGLAGILSYEQYF. CDR3 nucleotide sequence: TGTGCCAGCAGCCACGTACCGGGACTAGCGGGGATCCTCTCCTACGAGCAGTACTTC.

The chain links TRBV28 to TRBJ2-3; tentative D call: TRBD2 (5 bases). Germline assignment: CDR1 MDHEN and CDR2 SYDVKM. The CDR3 length is 15 residues. V lost 6 bases and J 2 bases, leaving 15 bases between the germline ends. Written as DNA, the CDR3 is TGTGCCAGCAGAGACACTAGAGTCGCCACAGATACGCAGTATTTT. It encodes CASRDTRVATDTQYF.

This clone turned up a few times. This sequence joins TRBV2 and TRBJ2-3; no clear D gene. CDR1 SNHLY and CDR2 FYNNEI come from the germline V gene. The CDR3 loop spans 12 amino acids. V lost 4 bases, J lost 3 bases, and 5 bases lay in between. CDR3 residues: CASSVETDTQYF. Here the CDR3 DNA reads TGTGCCAGCAGTGTGGAGACAGATACGCAGTATTTT.

This rearrangement joins TRBV4-1 to TRBJ1-6; D is unresolved. The V gene's germline CDR1 is MGHRA and CDR2 YSYEKL. This CDR3 contains 18 residues. The ends were cut back, 3 bases at V and 0 bases at J, with 15 bases in the middle. DNA for the CDR3: TGCGCCAGCAGCCAGGTCGTGGCGGAAAGCTCCTATAATTCACCCCTCCACTTT. Its translation: CASSQVVAESSYNSPLHF.

This chain uses TRBV6-5 with TRBJ1-2; D is possibly TRBD1 (5 bases). CDR1 is MNHEY and CDR2 is SVGAGI in the germline V gene. The V end was cut by 6 bases, the J end by 9 bases, with 17 bases between. The CDR3 runs 13 residues. The CDR3 protein is CASSRDSGESYTF. DNA for the CDR3: TGTGCCAGCAGCCGGGACTCCGGGGAGAGCTACACCTTC.

The V gene is TRBV4-3, the J gene TRBJ2-2, with D possibly TRBD1 on 6 matching bases. V was cut by 0 bases and J by 1 base, with 21 bases left in between. CDR1 and CDR2 (germline): LGHNA, YSLEER. This CDR3 has 20 residues. The CDR3 nucleotides read TGCGCCAGCAGCCAAGAGAGAATAGGGGGTACCCTCCAGAACACCGGGGAGCTGTTTTTT. Amino acid sequence: CASSQERIGGTLQNTGELFF.

The chain couples TRBV10-2 to TRBJ1-4, with 8 bases aligning to TRBD1. CDR1 and CDR2 from the germline V gene are WSHSY and SAAADI. Unmatched junction bases numbered 8, after V lost 6 bases and J lost 8 bases. The CDR3 sequence is 14 residues long. The CDR3 region is CASRTGALGEKLFF. The CDR3 DNA is TGCGCCAGCAGGACAGGGGCCCTAGGCGAAAAACTGTTTTTT.